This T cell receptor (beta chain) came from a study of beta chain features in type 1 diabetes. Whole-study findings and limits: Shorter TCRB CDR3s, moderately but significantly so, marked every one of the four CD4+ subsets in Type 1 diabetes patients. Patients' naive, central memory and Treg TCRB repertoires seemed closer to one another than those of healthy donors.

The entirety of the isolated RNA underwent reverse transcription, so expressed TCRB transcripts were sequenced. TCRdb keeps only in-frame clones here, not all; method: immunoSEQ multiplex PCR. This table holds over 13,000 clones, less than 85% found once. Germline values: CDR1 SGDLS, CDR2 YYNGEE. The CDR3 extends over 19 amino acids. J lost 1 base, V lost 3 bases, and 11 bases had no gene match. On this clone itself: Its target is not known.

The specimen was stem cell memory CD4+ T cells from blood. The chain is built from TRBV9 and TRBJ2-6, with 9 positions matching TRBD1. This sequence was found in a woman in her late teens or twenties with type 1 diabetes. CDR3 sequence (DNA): TGTGCCAGCAGCGCCCCAAACAGGGGGCTGAGGTCTGGGGCCAACGTCCTGACTTTC. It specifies CASSAPNRGLRSGANVLTF.